The 3 T cell receptor beta chains reported below all come from one sample, sequenced in a study of blood T cell repertoires in COVID-19. Sequencing was performed with immunoSEQ multiplex PCR; in TCRdb, only in-frame clones are kept and a portion is missing. Of approximately 350,000 clones in the sample, around 88% are singletons; the top ten hold approximately 3%. The sample taken for sequencing was peripheral blood. These receptors were collected from a young man with active or convalescent COVID-19.

This chain links TRBV9 with TRBJ1-1; maybe TRBD1 (5 bases). V dropped 0 bases and J dropped 8 bases, with 11 bases sitting between them. This CDR3 contains 13 residues. Germline V CDR1 and CDR2: SGDLS, YYNGEE. CDR3 residues: CASSVVGHDEAFF. As DNA, the CDR3 is TGTGCCAGCAGCGTAGTTGGACACGACGAAGCTTTCTTT.

The rearrangement joins TRBV7-2 to TRBJ1-5; tentative D call: TRBD1 (6 bases). V lost 5 bases and J 2 bases, leaving 10 bases between the germline ends. Germline CDR1 is SGHTA and CDR2 is FQGNSA. The CDR3 sequence is 14 residues long. CDR3 bases: TGTGCCAGCAGCCCCCGGACAGGCAATCAGCCCCAGCATTTT. The encoded protein is CASSPRTGNQPQHF.

V and J are TRBV6-2 or TRBV6-3 and TRBJ1-2; D gene uncertain. The length of the CDR3 is 17 residues. Germline loops: CDR1 MNHEY, CDR2 SVGEGT. The germline V and J ends were trimmed by 0 bases and 5 bases, with 19 bases remaining between them. CDR3 amino acids: CASSYSTTTTKLYGYTF. CDR3 DNA sequence: TGTGCCAGCAGTTACTCGACGACGACTACTAAATTGTATGGCTACACCTTC.